This TCR beta chain was documented in a study of shared clonotypes between healthy human individuals. The CDR3 is 14 amino acids. Trimming removed 6 bases at V and 4 bases at J, with 14 bases between. The germline V gene has CDR1 MNHEY and CDR2 SMNVEV (reference sequence). This table comes from immunoSEQ multiplex PCR, and its TCRdb copy is limited to in-frame clones, with some not included. The profile shows 550,000 to 850,000 clones, around 77% of them singletons. Sequenced: memory CD4+ T cells sorted from blood. Subset of the sample: CD45RA-negative fraction. The gene calls are TRBV27 and TRBJ2-3, with D unclear. The TCR sequence derives from a woman aged 25 to 39 in good health. In DNA form, the CDR3 reads TGTGCCAGCAGGAAAGGACCCGGACCAGATACGCAGTATTTT. It encodes CASRKGPGPDTQYF.